A selection of T cell receptor beta chains follows, all from one sample in a study of blood T cell repertoires in COVID-19. The repertoire was sequenced with immunoSEQ multiplex PCR; TCRdb's copy has only in-frame clones and lacks some. The data contain about 130,000 clones, 90% of them seen just once; the ten biggest clones take up over 3.5%. The specimen was peripheral blood. These receptors originate from a middle-aged man with active COVID-19. CDR3s include the opening cysteine and the closing phenylalanine or tryptophan. The D gene is left open where the match is weak.

D: TRBD2
V: TRBV7-2
J: TRBJ2-2
CDR3: CASSLSRAGGPTGELFF
DNA: TGTGCCAGCAGCTTAAGTCGGGCGGGAGGGCCCACCGGGGAGCTGTTTTTT

D: TRBD2
V: TRBV10-2
J: TRBJ2-1
CDR3: CASRPEREGYNEQFF
DNA: TGCGCCAGCAGACCTGAGCGGGAGGGCTACAATGAGCAGTTCTTC

D: TRBD1
V: TRBV5-1
J: TRBJ2-3
CDR3: CASSLTQGTDTQYF
DNA: TGCGCCAGCAGCTTGACACAGGGGACAGATACGCAGTATTTT

D: NA
V: TRBV19
J: TRBJ1-5
CDR3: CASSDSGGPQPQHF
DNA: TGTGCCAGTAGTGATTCGGGGGGTCCTCAGCCCCAGCATTTT

D: NA
V: TRBV3-1/TRBV3-2
J: TRBJ2-3
CDR3: CASSHYTGDTQYF
DNA: TGTGCCAGCAGCCACTATACCGGGGATACGCAGTATTTT

D: TRBD1
V: TRBV20-1
J: TRBJ1-1
CDR3: CSASRGQGATEAFF
DNA: TGCAGTGCTAGTAGGGGACAGGGGGCTACTGAAGCTTTCTTT

D: TRBD1
V: TRBV19
J: TRBJ1-2
CDR3: CASSHRGEYGYTF
DNA: TGTGCCAGTAGCCACAGGGGGGAGTATGGCTACACCTTC

D: TRBD1
V: TRBV6-1
J: TRBJ2-3
CDR3: CASSERQGRSDTQYF
DNA: TGTGCCAGCAGTGAAAGACAGGGACGATCAGATACGCAGTATTTT

D: TRBD1
V: TRBV27
J: TRBJ2-7
CDR3: CASGEGTGVYYEQYF
DNA: TGTGCCAGCGGAGAAGGGACAGGGGTATACTACGAGCAGTACTTC

D: TRBD2
V: TRBV7-2
J: TRBJ2-3
CDR3: CASSPRLAGGRADTQYF
DNA: TGTGCCAGCAGCCCAAGACTAGCGGGAGGGCGGGCAGATACGCAGTATTTT

D: TRBD1
V: TRBV5-1
J: TRBJ1-6
CDR3: CASSLLVGQGVHSPLHF
DNA: TGCGCCAGCAGCCTTCTGGTGGGACAGGGGGTTCATTCACCCCTCCACTTT